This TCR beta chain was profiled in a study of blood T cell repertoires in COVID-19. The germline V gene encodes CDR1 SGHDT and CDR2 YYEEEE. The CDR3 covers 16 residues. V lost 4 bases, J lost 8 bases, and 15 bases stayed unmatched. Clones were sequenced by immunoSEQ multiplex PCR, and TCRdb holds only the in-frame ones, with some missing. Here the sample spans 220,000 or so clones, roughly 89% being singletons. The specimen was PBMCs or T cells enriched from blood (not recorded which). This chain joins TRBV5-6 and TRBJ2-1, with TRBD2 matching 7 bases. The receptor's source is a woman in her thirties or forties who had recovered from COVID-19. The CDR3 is CASSAGLERDRYEQFF. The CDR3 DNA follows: TGTGCCAGCAGCGCAGGACTAGAACGGGATAGGTATGAGCAGTTCTTC.